Described below is a single T cell receptor beta chain sequence and its context. Its specificity is not known. This record comes from a study of tumor-infiltrating lymphocytes in localized non-small cell lung cancer. On the study more broadly: Tumor tissue and non-adjacent uninvolved lung came from each patient. Overall study findings and caveats: TCR sequencing covered a subset of patients with enough tissue. T-cell fraction did not differ between immunotypes IM1 and IM2. Different pieces of the same tissue went to different assays, confounding technical variation with intratumor heterogeneity.

Germline CDR1 reads MNHEY; CDR2 reads SMNVEV (reference sequence). V was trimmed by 3 bases and J by 4 bases, leaving 12 bases between them. The CDR3 spans 14 residues. The repertoire was sequenced with immunoSEQ multiplex PCR; TCRdb's copy has only in-frame clones and lacks some. The sample records about 16,000 clones, over 55% being singletons. The chain is built from TRBV27 and TRBJ1-2; D is perhaps TRBD1 (5 bases). The sample consisted of lung tumor tissue. The clonotype was recovered from a human donor with non-small cell lung cancer. For the CDR3, the DNA is TGTGCCAGCAGTTTGGGGCCAACCTTCTATGGCTACACCTTC. It codes for CASSLGPTFYGYTF.